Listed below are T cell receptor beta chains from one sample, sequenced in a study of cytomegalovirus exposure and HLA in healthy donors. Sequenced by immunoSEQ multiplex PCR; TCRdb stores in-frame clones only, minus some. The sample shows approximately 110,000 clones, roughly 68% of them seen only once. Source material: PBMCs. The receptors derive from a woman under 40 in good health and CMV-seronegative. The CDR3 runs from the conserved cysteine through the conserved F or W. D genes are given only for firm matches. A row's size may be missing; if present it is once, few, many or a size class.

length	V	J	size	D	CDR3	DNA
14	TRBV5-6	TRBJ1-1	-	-	CASSLGIRVREAFF	TGTGCCAGCAGCTTGGGAATCAGGGTGAGGGAAGCTTTCTTT
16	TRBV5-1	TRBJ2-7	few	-	CASSLATGVSSYEQYF	TGCGCCAGCAGCTTAGCCACAGGAGTCAGCTCCTACGAGCAGTACTTC
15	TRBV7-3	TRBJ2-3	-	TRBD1	CASSRGTGATDTQYF	TGTGCCAGCAGCCGCGGGACAGGGGCAACAGATACGCAGTATTTT
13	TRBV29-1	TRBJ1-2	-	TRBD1	CSVYRDRRTGYTF	TGCAGCGTTTACCGGGACAGGCGCACAGGCTACACCTTC
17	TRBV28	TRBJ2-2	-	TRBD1	CASSSQQGAVHTGELFF	TGTGCCAGCAGTTCCCAACAGGGGGCGGTTCACACCGGGGAGCTGTTTTTT
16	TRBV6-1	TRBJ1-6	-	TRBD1	CASSEYPGTGLSPLHF	TGTGCCAGCAGTGAATATCCCGGGACAGGCCTTTCACCCCTCCACTTT
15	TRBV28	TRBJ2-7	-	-	CASSLSGVSSYEQYF	TGTGCCAGCAGTTTATCCGGGGTAAGCTCCTACGAGCAGTACTTC
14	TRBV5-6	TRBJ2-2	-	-	CASSLALNTGELFF	TGTGCCAGCAGCTTAGCGTTAAACACCGGGGAGCTGTTTTTT
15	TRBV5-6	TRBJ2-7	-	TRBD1	CASSLRDRASYEQYF	TGTGCCAGCAGCCTCCGGGACAGGGCATCCTACGAGCAGTACTTC
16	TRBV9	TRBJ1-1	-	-	CASSARDLLSGTEAFF	TGTGCCAGCAGCGCCCGAGACCTCCTCTCGGGGACTGAAGCTTTCTTT
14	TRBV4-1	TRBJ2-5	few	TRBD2	CASSQEGGRETQYF	TGCGCCAGCAGCCAAGAGGGCGGGAGAGAGACCCAGTACTTC
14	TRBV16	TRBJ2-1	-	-	CASSQSGLDNEQFF	TGTGCCAGCAGCCAATCCGGCCTAGACAATGAGCAGTTCTTC
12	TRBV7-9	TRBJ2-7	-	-	CASSVTEHEQYF	TGTGCCAGCAGCGTGACAGAGCACGAGCAGTACTTC
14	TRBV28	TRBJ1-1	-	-	CASSSPDYTTEAFF	TGTGCCAGCAGTTCGCCAGATTACACCACTGAAGCTTTCTTT
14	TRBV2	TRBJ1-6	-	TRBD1	CASRLQGTNSPLHF	TGTGCCAGCAGGTTACAGGGGACCAATTCACCCCTCCACTTT
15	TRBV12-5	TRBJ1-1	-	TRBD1	CASGLGIRDSEKAFF	TGTGCTAGTGGTTTGGGAATCCGGGACAGTGAAAAAGCTTTCTTT
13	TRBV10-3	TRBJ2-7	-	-	CAISPRSVYEQYF	TGTGCCATCAGCCCTCGTTCAGTTTACGAGCAGTACTTC
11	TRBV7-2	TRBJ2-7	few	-	CASSLHREQYF	TGTGCCAGCAGCCTCCACAGGGAGCAGTACTTC
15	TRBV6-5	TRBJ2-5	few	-	CASSRDPEGQETQYF	TGTGCCAGCAGTCGAGACCCCGAGGGACAAGAGACCCAGTACTTC
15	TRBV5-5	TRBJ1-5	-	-	CASSVGHNSNQPQHF	TGTGCCAGCAGCGTAGGACATAATAGCAATCAGCCCCAGCATTTT
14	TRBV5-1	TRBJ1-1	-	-	CASSATVMNTEAFF	TGCGCCAGCAGCGCCACAGTTATGAACACTGAAGCTTTCTTT
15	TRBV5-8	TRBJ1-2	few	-	CASSHTGSGNYGYTF	TGTGCCAGCAGCCATACAGGGTCTGGAAACTATGGCTACACCTTC
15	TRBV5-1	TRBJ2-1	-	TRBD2	CASSLGVAGSHEQFF	TGCGCCAGCAGCTTGGGAGTAGCGGGATCCCATGAGCAGTTCTTC
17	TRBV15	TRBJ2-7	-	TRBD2	CATSRVTVAGEPHEQYF	TGTGCCACCAGCAGAGTTACAGTAGCGGGAGAACCCCACGAGCAGTACTTC
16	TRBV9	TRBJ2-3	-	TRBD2	CASSARGGVSADTQYF	TGTGCCAGCAGCGCCCGCGGGGGGGTCTCGGCAGATACGCAGTATTTT
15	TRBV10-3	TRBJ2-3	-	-	CAISESAGYADTQYF	TGTGCCATCAGTGAGTCTGCGGGGTATGCAGATACGCAGTATTTT
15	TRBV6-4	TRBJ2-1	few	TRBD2	CASSPTSGHYNEQFF	TGTGCCAGCAGCCCGACTAGCGGGCATTACAATGAGCAGTTCTTC
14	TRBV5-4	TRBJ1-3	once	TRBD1	CASSSATGGNTIYF	TGTGCCAGCAGCTCCGCGACAGGGGGAAACACCATATATTTT
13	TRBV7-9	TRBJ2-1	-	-	CASSFTDQGEQFF	TGTGCCAGCAGCTTTACCGACCAGGGTGAGCAGTTCTTC
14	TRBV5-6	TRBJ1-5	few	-	CASSLGIQYQPQHF	TGTGCCAGCAGCTTGGGCATCCAGTATCAGCCCCAGCATTTT
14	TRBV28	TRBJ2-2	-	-	CASSFAGNSGELFF	TGTGCCAGCAGTTTCGCGGGGAATTCCGGGGAGCTGTTTTTT
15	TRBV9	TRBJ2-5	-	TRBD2	CASSVGTSGRETQYF	TGTGCCAGCAGCGTGGGGACTAGCGGGAGAGAGACCCAGTACTTC
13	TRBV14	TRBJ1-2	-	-	CASSQAGVHGYTF	TGTGCCAGCAGCCAAGCAGGGGTGCATGGCTACACCTTC
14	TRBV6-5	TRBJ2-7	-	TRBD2	CASRWTRFAYEQYF	TGTGCCAGCAGATGGACTAGGTTCGCATACGAGCAGTACTTC
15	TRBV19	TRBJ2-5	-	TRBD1	CASSARDRVGETQYF	TGTGCCAGTAGTGCCCGGGACAGGGTCGGGGAGACCCAGTACTTC
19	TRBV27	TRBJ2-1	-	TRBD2	CASSYQTSGSGSGFDEQFF	TGTGCCAGCAGTTATCAGACTAGCGGGAGCGGCTCAGGTTTTGATGAGCAGTTCTTC
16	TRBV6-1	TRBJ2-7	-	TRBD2	CASSVGLAGAHYEQYF	TGTGCCAGCAGTGTCGGACTAGCGGGAGCCCACTACGAGCAGTACTTC
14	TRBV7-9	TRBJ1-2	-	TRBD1	CASNPPGGNYGYTF	TGTGCCAGCAACCCTCCAGGGGGGAACTATGGCTACACCTTC
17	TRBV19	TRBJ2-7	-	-	CASSMSPVDRIGYEQYF	TGTGCCAGTAGTATGAGTCCGGTTGACAGGATTGGATACGAGCAGTACTTC
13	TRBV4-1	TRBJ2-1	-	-	CASSQDRSHEQFF	TGCGCCAGCAGCCAAGACAGGTCCCATGAGCAGTTCTTC
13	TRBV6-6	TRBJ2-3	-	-	CASRLAGTDTQYF	TGTGCCAGCCGATTGGCGGGCACAGATACGCAGTATTTT
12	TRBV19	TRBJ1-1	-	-	CASKDSDTEAFF	TGTGCCAGTAAAGACTCGGACACTGAAGCTTTCTTT
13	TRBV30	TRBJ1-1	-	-	CAWSVTTGPEAFF	TGTGCCTGGAGTGTAACCACAGGTCCTGAAGCTTTCTTT
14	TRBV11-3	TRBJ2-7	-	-	CASSSGQPGSEQYF	TGTGCCAGCAGCTCCGGACAGCCCGGTTCCGAGCAGTACTTC
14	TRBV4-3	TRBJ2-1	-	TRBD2	CASSQGAGRNEQFF	TGCGCCAGCAGCCAAGGGGCCGGGAGGAATGAGCAGTTCTTC
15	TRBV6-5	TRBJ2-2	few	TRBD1	CASSLRQGANGELFF	TGTGCCAGCAGTCTCCGACAGGGGGCTAACGGGGAGCTGTTTTTT
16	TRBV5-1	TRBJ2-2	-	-	CASSPTGTTNTGELFF	TGCGCCAGCAGCCCGACAGGCACCACGAACACCGGGGAGCTGTTTTTT
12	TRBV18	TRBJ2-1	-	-	CASSPLTGEQFF	TGTGCCAGCTCACCATTAACCGGTGAGCAGTTCTTC
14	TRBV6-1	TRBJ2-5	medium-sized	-	CASSEGGDLETQYF	TGTGCCAGCAGTGAAGGGGGGGATCTGGAGACCCAGTACTTC
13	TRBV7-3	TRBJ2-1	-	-	CASSPPVDNEQFF	TGTGCCAGCAGCCCACCGGTAGACAATGAGCAGTTCTTC
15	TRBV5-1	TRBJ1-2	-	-	CASSLETIANYGYTF	TGCGCCAGCAGCTTAGAGACAATCGCTAACTATGGCTACACCTTC
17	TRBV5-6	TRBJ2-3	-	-	CASSLVRGARHTDTQYF	TGTGCCAGCAGCTTGGTTCGGGGAGCGAGGCACACAGATACGCAGTATTTT
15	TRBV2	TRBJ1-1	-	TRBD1	CASSARTGWDTEAFF	TGTGCCAGCAGTGCACGGACAGGGTGGGACACTGAAGCTTTCTTT
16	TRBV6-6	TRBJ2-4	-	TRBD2	CASSSGTSGRALVGYF	TGTGCCAGCAGTTCTGGGACTAGCGGGAGGGCCTTGGTCGGCTACTTC
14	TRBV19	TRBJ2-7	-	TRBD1	CASSRDRGSYEQYF	TGTGCCAGTAGCCGGGACAGGGGGTCCTACGAGCAGTACTTC
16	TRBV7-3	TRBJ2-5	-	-	CASSPPGRGAGETQYF	TGTGCCAGCAGCCCCCCCGGTCGGGGAGCCGGGGAGACCCAGTACTTC
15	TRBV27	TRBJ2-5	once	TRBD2	CASSPGTSGKQTQYF	TGTGCCAGCAGTCCGGGGACTAGCGGGAAACAGACCCAGTACTTC
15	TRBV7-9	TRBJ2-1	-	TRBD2	CASSSRTSGSNEQFF	TGTGCCAGCAGCTCCCGGACTAGCGGGAGCAATGAGCAGTTCTTC
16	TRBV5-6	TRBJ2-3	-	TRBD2	CASSHGLAGDTDTQYF	TGTGCCAGCAGCCATGGACTAGCGGGAGACACAGATACGCAGTATTTT